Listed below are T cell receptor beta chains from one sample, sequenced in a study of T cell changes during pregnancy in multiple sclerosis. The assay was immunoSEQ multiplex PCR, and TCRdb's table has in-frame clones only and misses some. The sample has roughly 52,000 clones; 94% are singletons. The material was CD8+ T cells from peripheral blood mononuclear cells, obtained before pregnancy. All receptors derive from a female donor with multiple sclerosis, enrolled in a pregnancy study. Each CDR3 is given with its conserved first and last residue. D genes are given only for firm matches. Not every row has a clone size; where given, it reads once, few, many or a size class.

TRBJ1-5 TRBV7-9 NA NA CASSSGTSNQPQHF TGTGCCAGCAGCTCCGGGACAAGCAATCAGCCCCAGCATTTT
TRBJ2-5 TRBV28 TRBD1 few CASSIDRVETQYF TGTGCCAGCAGTATTGACAGGGTGGAGACCCAGTACTTC
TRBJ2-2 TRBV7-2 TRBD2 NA CASSLEVSVAGAAGELFF TGTGCCAGCAGCTTAGAGGTGTCTGTAGCGGGAGCAGCCGGGGAGCTGTTTTTT
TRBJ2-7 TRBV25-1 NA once CASGEDGYEQYF TGTGCCAGCGGGGAGGATGGGTACGAGCAGTACTTC
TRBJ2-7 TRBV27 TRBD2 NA CASSVGRGAYEQYF TGTGCCAGCAGTGTCGGACGGGGGGCCTACGAGCAGTACTTC
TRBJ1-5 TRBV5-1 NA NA CASSLGTGYEPQHF TGCGCCAGCAGCTTGGGGACGGGGTATGAGCCCCAGCATTTT
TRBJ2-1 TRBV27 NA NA CASTGGTAPLNEQFF TGTGCCAGCACTGGCGGGACAGCGCCCCTCAATGAGCAGTTCTTC
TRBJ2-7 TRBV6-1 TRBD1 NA CASKPGTGGPYEQYF TGTGCCAGCAAGCCCGGGACAGGGGGCCCCTACGAGCAGTACTTC
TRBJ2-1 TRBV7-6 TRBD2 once CASSSAGESDEQFF TGTGCCAGCAGCTCAGCGGGAGAATCTGATGAGCAGTTCTTC
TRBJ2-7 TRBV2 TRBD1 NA CASTPLRDSYEQYF TGTGCCAGCACTCCTCTCCGGGACAGCTACGAGCAGTACTTC
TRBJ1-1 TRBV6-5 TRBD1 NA CASSYRTGDNTEAFF TGTGCCAGCAGTTATCGGACAGGCGATAACACTGAAGCTTTCTTT
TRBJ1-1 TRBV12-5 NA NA CASGFPQQGIEAFF TGTGCTAGTGGTTTTCCACAACAGGGTATTGAAGCTTTCTTT
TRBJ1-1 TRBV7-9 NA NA CASSLESGLNTEAFF TGTGCCAGCAGTTTAGAGTCGGGTTTGAACACTGAAGCTTTCTTT
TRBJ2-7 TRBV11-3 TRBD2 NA CASSPTSGSTEQYF TGTGCCAGCAGCCCAACTAGCGGGAGTACGGAGCAGTACTTC
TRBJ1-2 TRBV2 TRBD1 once CASYRGPAYGYTF TGTGCCAGCTACAGGGGGCCGGCTTATGGCTACACCTTC
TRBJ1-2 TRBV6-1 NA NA CASSDWGVDNYGYTF TGTGCCAGCAGTGATTGGGGGGTTGATAACTATGGCTACACCTTC
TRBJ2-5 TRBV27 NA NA CASSPSGETQYF TGTGCCAGCAGTCCCTCCGGTGAGACCCAGTACTTC
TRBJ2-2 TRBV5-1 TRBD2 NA CASSLVAGAGELFF TGCGCCAGCAGCTTGGTAGCGGGAGCCGGGGAGCTGTTTTTT
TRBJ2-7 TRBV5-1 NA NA CASSTRGGSYEQYF TGCGCCAGCAGCACCCGCGGCGGCTCCTACGAGCAGTACTTC
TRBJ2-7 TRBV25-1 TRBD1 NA CASATGPEQYF TGTGCCAGCGCGACAGGGCCCGAGCAGTACTTC
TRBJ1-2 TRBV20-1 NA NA CSARDQAGYTF TGCAGTGCTAGAGACCAGGCTGGCTACACCTTC
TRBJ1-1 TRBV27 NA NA CASSLLGGDTEAFF TGTGCCAGCAGTTTACTCGGGGGGGACACTGAAGCTTTCTTT
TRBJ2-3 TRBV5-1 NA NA CASSMTHSSTDTQYF TGCGCCAGCAGTATGACACACTCTAGCACAGATACGCAGTATTTT
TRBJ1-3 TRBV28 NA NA CASSLSSRNTIYF TGTGCCAGCAGTTTATCTTCCCGGAACACCATATATTTT
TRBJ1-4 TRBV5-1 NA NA CASSLSQGNEKLFF TGCGCCAGCAGCTTGTCACAGGGTAACGAAAAACTGTTTTTT
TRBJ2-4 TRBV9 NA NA CASSLYEEIQYF TGTGCCAGCAGCCTCTATGAGGAAATCCAGTACTTC
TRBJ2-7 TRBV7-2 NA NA CASSLVPFEQYF TGTGCCAGCAGCTTAGTCCCCTTCGAGCAGTACTTC
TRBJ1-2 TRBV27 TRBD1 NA CASSFGQASYGYTF TGTGCCAGCAGTTTCGGACAGGCTAGCTATGGCTACACCTTC
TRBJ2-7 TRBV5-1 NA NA CASSFGTGSYEQYF TGCGCCAGCAGCTTTGGCACGGGCTCCTACGAGCAGTACTTC
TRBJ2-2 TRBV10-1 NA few CASSELAETGELFF TGCGCCAGCAGTGAGTTGGCAGAAACCGGGGAGCTGTTTTTT
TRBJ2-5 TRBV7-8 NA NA CASSLPQGSVGTQYF TGTGCCAGCAGCTTACCTCAGGGCTCCGTGGGGACCCAGTACTTC
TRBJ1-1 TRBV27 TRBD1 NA CASSLGQLTEAFF TGTGCCAGCAGCTTGGGACAGCTCACTGAAGCTTTCTTT
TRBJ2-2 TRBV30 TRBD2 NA CAWKGAGETGELFF TGTGCCTGGAAGGGAGCGGGGGAGACCGGGGAGCTGTTTTTT
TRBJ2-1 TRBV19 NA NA CASSLGAYNEQFF TGTGCCAGTAGTCTAGGGGCATACAATGAGCAGTTCTTC
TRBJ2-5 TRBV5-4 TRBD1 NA CASSNLTGLIKETQYF TGTGCCAGCAGCAATTTGACAGGGCTCATCAAAGAGACCCAGTACTTC
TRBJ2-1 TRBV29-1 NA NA CSSHSENSYNEQFF TGCAGCAGTCACAGTGAGAACTCCTACAATGAGCAGTTCTTC
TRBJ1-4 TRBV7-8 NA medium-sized CASSLHPQYEKLFF TGTGCCAGCAGCTTACACCCCCAGTATGAAAAACTGTTTTTT
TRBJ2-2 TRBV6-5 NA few CASSYSGGLTTGELFF TGTGCCAGCAGTTACTCGGGGGGACTCACGACCGGGGAGCTGTTTTTT
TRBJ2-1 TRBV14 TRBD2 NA CASSQPKGGLAGNEQFF TGTGCCAGCAGCCAGCCCAAAGGCGGACTAGCGGGAAATGAGCAGTTCTTC
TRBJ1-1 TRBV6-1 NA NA CASSEAQGYTEAFF TGTGCCAGCAGTGAAGCGCAGGGATACACTGAAGCTTTCTTT
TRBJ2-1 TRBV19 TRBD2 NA CASNPTTGLAAYNEQFF TGTGCCAGTAACCCTACTACGGGACTAGCGGCTTACAATGAGCAGTTCTTC
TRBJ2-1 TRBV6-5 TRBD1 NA CASSPTGDSYNEQFF TGTGCCAGCAGCCCTACAGGGGACTCCTACAATGAGCAGTTCTTC
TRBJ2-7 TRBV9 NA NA CASSTYGHPTYEQYF TGTGCCAGCAGTACATACGGACACCCCACCTACGAGCAGTACTTC
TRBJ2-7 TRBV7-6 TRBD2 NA CASSLEPGLAYEQYF TGTGCCAGCAGCTTAGAGCCGGGACTAGCATACGAGCAGTACTTC
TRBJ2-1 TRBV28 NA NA CASETRPLSSYNEQFF TGTGCCAGCGAAACCAGGCCGTTGAGCTCCTACAATGAGCAGTTCTTC
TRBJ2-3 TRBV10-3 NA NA CAIRQISTDTQYF TGTGCCATCCGACAAATAAGCACAGATACGCAGTATTTT
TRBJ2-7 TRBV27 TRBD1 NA CASSLSGGTGYYEQYF TGTGCCAGCAGTTTATCTGGTGGGACAGGGTACTACGAGCAGTACTTC
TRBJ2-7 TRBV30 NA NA CAWRDQGLNYEQYF TGTGCCTGGAGGGACCAGGGGCTTAACTACGAGCAGTACTTC
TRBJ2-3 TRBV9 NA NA CASSVEGHPTDTQYF TGTGCCAGCAGCGTAGAGGGACACCCGACAGATACGCAGTATTTT
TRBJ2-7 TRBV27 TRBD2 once CASRSSGALEQYF TGTGCCAGCCGGTCTAGCGGTGCTCTCGAGCAGTACTTC
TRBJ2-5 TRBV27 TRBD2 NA CASSTKAGRQLGTQYF TGTGCCAGCAGTACAAAAGCGGGGAGGCAATTAGGGACCCAGTACTTC
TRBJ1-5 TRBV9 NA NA CASSNRGMINQPQHF TGTGCCAGCAGCAATAGGGGGATGATCAATCAGCCCCAGCATTTT
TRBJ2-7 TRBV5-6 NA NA CASSPTLAYSSYEQYF TGTGCCAGCAGCCCGACACTGGCGTATAGCTCCTACGAGCAGTACTTC
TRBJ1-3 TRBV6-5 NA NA CASGGLSGNTIYF TGTGCCAGCGGAGGCCTTTCTGGAAACACCATATATTTT
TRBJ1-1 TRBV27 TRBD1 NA CASSIDRATEAFF TGTGCCAGCAGTATCGACAGGGCCACTGAAGCTTTCTTT
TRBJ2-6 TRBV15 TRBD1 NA CATSRPRTGVPGANVLTF TGTGCCACCAGCAGGCCACGTACAGGGGTCCCTGGGGCCAACGTCCTGACTTTC
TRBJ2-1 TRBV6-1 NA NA CASSETAGSLWNEQFF TGTGCCAGCAGTGAAACAGCAGGATCTCTTTGGAATGAGCAGTTCTTC